This T cell receptor (beta chain) was identified during a study of blood T cell repertoires in COVID-19 (dated by TCRdb to 2018 to 2021). Looking at the study overall: Samples covering the acute and convalescent phases of COVID-19 were provided by collaborators in the United States, Italy and Spain. The prospective study material was composed of cDNA or gDNA derived from T cells, B-cell-depleted T cells, or PBMCs. Subjects who had been exposed to COVID-19, were actively infected with it, or had recovered from it provided the deeply sampled blood TCRbeta repertoires that made up the dataset. A de-identified subject ID, COVID-19 status, age in years and sex were almost always included in the sample metadata. Where available, HLA class I and class II types were taken from metadata supplied by the sample provider and were not determined by assay-based typing. The samples were drawn from the first 160 participants of the ongoing ImmuneRACE study and from some 1,300 subjects provided by 6 global collaborators. The repertoires were made available in a free public database intended to serve as a resource for research on the immune response to SARS-CoV-2.

Samples from volunteer blood donors who had recovered from COVID-19 were contributed by a second Seattle source. Whole blood was collected in K2EDTA tubes by collaborating institutions according to the institutions' own protocols. For TCRbeta analysis, collaborators shipped samples in one of three forms: frozen whole blood, isolated PBMCs, or DNA extracted from either of those sample types. TCRbeta CDR3 regions were amplified from genomic DNA using the immunoSEQ Assay, a bias-controlled multiplex PCR. The source study handled its data this way. The number of nucleated cells in each sample was estimated by amplification of reference gene primers within the assay. Sequence reads were collapsed and filtered to measure the absolute abundance of every unique TCRbeta CDR3 rearrangement. Productive Simpson clonality was computed per sample as the square root of Simpson's diversity index over productive rearrangements. The table comes from immuneACCESS by way of TCRdb, which keeps in-frame sequences with V and J called. Part of the clones is missing from these tables; in studies checked, under half for an unresolved V gene and the rest for unknown reasons. V and J calls plus clone size are reproduced from that table; the DNA served to infer D and trimming. The sample records 250,000 to 300,000 clones, 80% to 90% of which are singletons. The top ten clonotypes cover around 4.6% of the sample.

Including the terminal cysteine and valine, the CDR3 comprises 13 residues. Only the CDR3 region is kept as DNA, spanning 39 bases read in frame from base 1. V sheds 1 base and J sheds 3 bases, leaving 7 bases between their ends. CDR1 and CDR2, per the germline V gene (reference sequence), are MNHNY and SVGAGI. General conclusions and limits of the study: The quantity of clinical and demographic metadata differed by source and by participant and was supplied without curation.

A note on this clone: Its antigen specificity is not known. The input lacks base qualities; no much larger clone sits a single base away.

In this chain, TRBV6-6 is recombined with TRBJ2-7; TRBD2 could be the D gene, as 6 bases match. The material sequenced was peripheral blood. The receptor was derived from a woman between 35 and 50 years old who had recovered from COVID-19. The sequenced DNA is TGTGCCAGCAGTTACTTGGGAGGCTACGAGCAGTACGTC. Its protein product is CASSYLGGYEQYV.